This is a list of T cell receptor beta chains from one sample in a study of identical twins. TCRdb recomputed calls from the 5' RACE reads with MiXCR, one row per CDR3 protein. The sample carries under 250,000 distinct CDR3 sequences, 7% to 8.5% recorded once. Another study also made use of these data, one on yellow fever vaccine responses in identical twins.

Sequencing was performed on CD8+ T cells sorted from blood. The receptors stem from a woman younger than 35 in good health. CDR3s include the opening cysteine and the closing phenylalanine or tryptophan. Each record gives: D gene, V gene, clone size, J gene, CDR3 protein, CDR3 DNA. A D gene is named only where the DNA matches it firmly. Clone size is not always given. Where it is, it says once, few, many or a class for expanded clones.

TRBD2	TRBV20-1	few	TRBJ2-1	CSAPPGGSSYNEQFF	TGCAGTGCTCCCCCGGGGGGGAGCTCCTACAATGAGCAGTTCTTC
.	TRBV15	.	TRBJ2-2	CATSRVGSGELFF	TGTGCCACCAGCAGAGTCGGTTCCGGGGAGCTGTTTTTT
TRBD2	TRBV7-6	once	TRBJ2-3	CASSPTGLAGEGTDTQYF	TGTGCCAGCAGCCCGACGGGACTAGCGGGAGAGGGCACAGATACGCAGTATTTT
.	TRBV2	few	TRBJ1-1	CASRGHEAFF	TGTGCCAGCAGGGGCCATGAAGCTTTCTTT
.	TRBV14	few	TRBJ2-1	CASSQGGRRWVDEQFF	TGTGCCAGCAGCCAAGGGGGCCGCCGCTGGGTGGATGAGCAGTTCTTC
TRBD2	TRBV15	.	TRBJ2-2	CATSRVGLAGGPYTGELFF	TGTGCCACCAGCAGGGTCGGACTAGCGGGGGGGCCCTACACCGGGGAGCTGTTTTTT
TRBD1	TRBV12-3/TRBV12-4	many	TRBJ2-5	CASRRTGKETQYF	TGTGCCAGCAGGAGGACAGGAAAAGAGACCCAGTACTTC
.	TRBV5-5	.	TRBJ2-7	CASSLEGVSYEQYF	TGTGCCAGCAGCTTGGAGGGAGTCTCCTACGAGCAGTACTTC
TRBD1	TRBV27	.	TRBJ1-6	CASSPETGGASRLHF	TGTGCCAGCAGTCCTGAGACAGGGGGCGCATCGCGCCTCCACTTT
TRBD1	TRBV20-1	.	TRBJ1-4	CSARQEGAREKLFF	TGCAGTGCCAGGCAAGAGGGGGCCAGAGAAAAACTGTTTTTT
TRBD2	TRBV7-9	few	TRBJ2-1	CASSAAGGNNEQFF	TGTGCCAGCAGCGCAGCGGGGGGCAACAATGAGCAGTTCTTC
.	TRBV12-3/TRBV12-4	many	TRBJ2-3	CASSIGHSDTQYF	TGTGCCAGCAGTATCGGACACTCAGATACGCAGTATTTT
TRBD1	TRBV20-1	many	TRBJ2-2	CSAVPPGQGVTGELFF	TGCAGTGCCGTACCCCCGGGGCAGGGGGTGACCGGGGAGCTGTTTTTT
.	TRBV6-2/TRBV6-3	.	TRBJ1-5	CASSEESSNQPQHF	TGTGCCAGCAGCGAGGAGAGTAGCAATCAGCCCCAGCATTTT
TRBD2	TRBV2	few	TRBJ2-7	CASSLGTSGLYEQYF	TGTGCCAGCAGTCTCGGGACTAGCGGACTCTACGAGCAGTACTTC
.	TRBV12-3/TRBV12-4	many	TRBJ2-3	CASSFGWADTQYF	TGTGCCAGCAGTTTTGGGTGGGCAGATACGCAGTATTTT
.	TRBV7-9	many	TRBJ2-7	CASSSPSDPYEQYF	TGTGCCAGCAGCTCCCCCTCTGACCCCTACGAGCAGTACTTC
.	TRBV13	.	TRBJ2-2	CASSPQGPIVTGELFF	TGTGCCAGCAGCCCACAGGGACCAATCGTAACCGGGGAGCTGTTTTTT
TRBD1	TRBV6-5	.	TRBJ1-2	CASSYSPQGAYGYTF	TGTGCCAGCAGTTACTCCCCTCAGGGGGCCTATGGCTACACCTTC
.	TRBV27	many	TRBJ2-1	CASSSLTSLEFF	TGTGCCAGCAGTTCATTGACCAGTTTGGAGTTCTTC
.	TRBV5-1	many	TRBJ2-7	CASRDTEYEQYF	TGCGCCAGCAGAGACACAGAATACGAGCAGTACTTC
.	TRBV6-5	.	TRBJ1-2	CASSYSARGLNYGYTF	TGTGCCAGCAGTTACTCAGCGCGGGGGCTTAACTATGGCTACACCTTC
.	TRBV27	few	TRBJ1-2	CASSSWTSSMGYTF	TGTGCCAGCAGTTCTTGGACATCTTCTATGGGCTACACCTTC
TRBD1	TRBV7-4	.	TRBJ2-3	CASSSKHTPGTGVTDTQYF	TGTGCCAGCAGCTCGAAACACACTCCCGGGACAGGGGTTACAGATACGCAGTATTTT
TRBD2	TRBV2	few	TRBJ2-1	CASTLAFDEQFF	TGTGCCAGCACACTAGCGTTCGATGAGCAGTTCTTC
TRBD1	TRBV7-8	many	TRBJ2-2	CASSDRGHTGELFF	TGTGCCAGCAGTGACAGGGGGCACACCGGGGAGCTGTTTTTT
.	TRBV7-2	.	TRBJ2-1	CASSFRGAQGRNEQFF	TGTGCCAGCAGCTTCCGGGGGGCGCAGGGAAGGAATGAGCAGTTCTTC
.	TRBV13	.	TRBJ2-7	CASSQGRNRGYEQYF	TGTGCCAGCAGCCAAGGACGAAATCGGGGCTACGAGCAGTACTTC
TRBD2	TRBV19	few	TRBJ2-1	CASSILAASYNEQFF	TGTGCCAGTAGTATCCTAGCGGCGTCCTACAATGAGCAGTTCTTC